This T cell receptor beta chain was sequenced in a study of identical twins. Study observations and caveats: Out-of-frame alpha sequences common to twins exhibited a surplus of low generation probability.

The CDR3 length is 15 residues. Trimming stripped 0 bases from V and 8 bases from J, with 15 bases between. Germline CDR1 is SGHKS and CDR2 is YYEKEE (reference sequence). Remarks on this clonotype: Its antigen is unidentified.

Each donor (without exception) was a healthy Caucasian. TCRdb re-derived calls from the 5' RACE reads in MiXCR, one entry per CDR3 protein. The sample has approximately 190,000 distinct CDR3 sequences; about a sixth are singletons. This sample also belongs to another study, concerning T cells expressing NK-cell markers.

Source material: CD8+ T cells sorted from blood. This sequence was found in a young woman in good health. The chain uses TRBV5-5 and TRBJ2-1; D is uncertain. CDR3 loop: CASSLDRSFGHEQFF. CDR3 in DNA: TGTGCCAGCAGCTTGGATAGGAGCTTTGGACATGAGCAGTTCTTC.